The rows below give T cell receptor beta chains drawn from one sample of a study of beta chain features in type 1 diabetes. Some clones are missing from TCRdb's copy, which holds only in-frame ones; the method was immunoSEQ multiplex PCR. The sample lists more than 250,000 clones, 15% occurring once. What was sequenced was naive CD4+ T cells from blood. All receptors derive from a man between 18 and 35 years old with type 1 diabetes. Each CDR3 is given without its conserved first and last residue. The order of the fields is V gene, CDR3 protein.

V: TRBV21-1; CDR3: ASSKTEQGSSFRNEQF
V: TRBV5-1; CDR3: ASSFGDSPYNEQF
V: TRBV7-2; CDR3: ASSQGGSGNTIY
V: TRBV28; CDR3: ASSFWQGSDTQY
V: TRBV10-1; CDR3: ASSERRLGGETQY
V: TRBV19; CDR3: ASSSDRRGYT
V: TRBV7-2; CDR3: ASSLVQGSYEQY
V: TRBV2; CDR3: ASLVGQGGTGELF
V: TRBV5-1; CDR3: ASSETRIRPDTQY
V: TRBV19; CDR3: ASLPGGSGRRNEQF
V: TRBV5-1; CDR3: ASSPGLRGYTDTQY
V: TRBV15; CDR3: ATSRDKELAGDYEQY
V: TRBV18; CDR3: ASSPQEGTGELF
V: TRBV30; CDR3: AWELGRDNEQF
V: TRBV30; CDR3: AWSRGFSGNTIY
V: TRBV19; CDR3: ASKRTDNQPQH
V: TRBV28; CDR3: ASIGSENEKLF
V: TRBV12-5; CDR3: ASGLADSRLAYNEQF
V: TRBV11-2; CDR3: ASSLDSTGQAVAYNEQF
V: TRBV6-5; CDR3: ATGETGAPYEQY
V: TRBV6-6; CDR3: ASSYKAGQRNEQF
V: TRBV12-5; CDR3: ASGQGEGYT
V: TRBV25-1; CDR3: ASSEITGLAYLYEQY
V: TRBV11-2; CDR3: ASARLTSSYNEQF
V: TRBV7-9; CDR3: ASRAGLAGSNQPQH
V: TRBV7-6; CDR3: ASSLAPNQPQH
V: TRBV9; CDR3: ASSVAGVDTGELF
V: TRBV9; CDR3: ASSAPAGGGYNEQF
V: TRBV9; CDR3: ASSVSTGRKTGELF
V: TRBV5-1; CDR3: ASSTGTRGERQF
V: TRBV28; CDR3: ASSSKRREQY
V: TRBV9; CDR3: ASSPLAGAQETQY
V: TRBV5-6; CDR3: ASSLFRANEKLF
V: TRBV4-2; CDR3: ASSQGDRDYGYT
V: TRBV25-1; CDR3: ASSENGGLRPMEQF
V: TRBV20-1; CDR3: SARGQSEAF
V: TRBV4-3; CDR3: ASSQDRNQPQH
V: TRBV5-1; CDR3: ASSLAISGGAGELF
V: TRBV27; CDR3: ASRPTILNRRRTEAF
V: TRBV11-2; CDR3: ASSLMERGGGYNEQF
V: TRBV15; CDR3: AISSIGTGVHEQY
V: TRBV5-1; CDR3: ASSLEAGEDEQF
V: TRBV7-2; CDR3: ASSQEPGSYNEQF
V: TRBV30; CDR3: AWSVNRDSTPREQY
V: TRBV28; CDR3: ASSSAYEQY
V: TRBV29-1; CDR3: SIAGTEYNEQF
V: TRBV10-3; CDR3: AIGRGQQETQY
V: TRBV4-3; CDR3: ASSQGDWDTQY
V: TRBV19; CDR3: ASSSTGSNQPQH
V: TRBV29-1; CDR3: SVSRTNQETQY
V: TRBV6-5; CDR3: ASSTPPNTEAF
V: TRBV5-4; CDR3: ASSAEQGRGSYEQY
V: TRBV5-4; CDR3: ASSFRGTGEAF
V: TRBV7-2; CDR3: ASSPRTDTQY
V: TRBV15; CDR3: ATSGQLFYNEQF